The 16 T cell receptor beta chains in this list originate from one sample, sequenced in a study of blood T cells in healthy people across ages. Combining a sample-barcoded 5' primer with a J-beta primer mix, a second PCR ran for roughly 7 to 11 cycles. MiXCR, run by TCRdb on the 5' RACE reads, gives a single entry per CDR3 protein. The repertoire holds 800,000 to 950,000 distinct CDR3 sequences, roughly 34% seen once, with over 10% in the top ten. The material sequenced was blood. All receptors derive from a man aged 18-30 years in good health.

This clonotype was seen many times. This chain links TRBV20-1 with TRBJ2-5, with 10 nucleotides matching TRBD2. The germline V gene encodes CDR1 DFQATT and CDR2 SNEGSKA (reference sequence). V was pared by 6 bases and J by 5 bases, with 6 bases of the junction left unmatched. The CDR3 runs to 13 residues. As DNA, the CDR3 is TGCAGTGCCCAAGCGGGGGGGCCGGAGACCCAGTACTTC. Residues: CSAQAGGPETQYF.

The chain has TRBV5-1 and TRBJ1-2; D ambiguous. The germline V gene encodes CDR1 SGHRS and CDR2 YFSETQ. Trimming stripped 1 base from V and 8 bases from J, with 15 bases between. The CDR3 extends over 14 amino acids. The CDR3, as DNA: TGCGCCAGCAGCTTGCGGCGGAGCGCCGAGGGCTACACCTTC. Its protein is CASSLRRSAEGYTF.

This clonotype has only a few counts. V is TRBV7-8 and J is TRBJ1-2; 10 nucleotides agree with TRBD1. CDR1 is SGHVS and CDR2 is FQNEAQ in the germline V gene. Losses at the gene ends were 5 bases for V and 6 bases for J; bases not matched to a gene: 9. This CDR3 is 15 amino acids long. CDR3 bases: TGTGCCAGCAGCCCGCCAGGGACAGGGGAAAATGGCTACACCTTC. This codes for CASSPPGTGENGYTF.

This clonotype appeared a few times. This rearrangement joins TRBV30 to TRBJ1-2; TRBD1 agrees at 7 bases. Germline-derived CDR1 and CDR2 are GTSNPN and SVGIG (reference sequence). Trimming cost V 8 bases and J 1 base; bases outside gene matches: 1. This CDR3 contains 11 residues. The CDR3 sequence is CAGDSNYGYTF. The CDR3 DNA follows: TGTGCCGGGGACAGTAACTATGGCTACACCTTC.

This clonotype was counted ten times or more. The junction departs from germline at one end; a sequencing error may be responsible. This rearrangement joins TRBV20-1 to TRBJ2-1; TRBD2 matches 8 bases. The CDR3 consists of 14 residues. Germline assignment: CDR1 DFQATT and CDR2 SNEGSKA (reference sequence). The CDR3 sequence: CSASPSGGVDEQFF. CDR3 bases: TGCAGTGCTAGTCCTTCCGGGGGGGTCGATGAACAGTTCTTC.

This clonotype was observed a few times. J is TRBJ2-7 and V is TRBV7-9; 8 nucleotides match TRBD1. The trim removed 5 bases at V and 10 bases at J, leaving 19 bases unmatched. The germline V gene encodes CDR1 SEHNR and CDR2 FQNEAQ (reference sequence). The CDR3 has 16 amino acids. CDR3 in DNA: TGTGCCAGCAGCCCCGCTGGACAGGGTATGAAGAGCCCCCAGTACTTC. As protein: CASSPAGQGMKSPQYF.

This clonotype was counted between two and nine times. V is TRBV5-1 and J is TRBJ2-3; weak D call: TRBD2 (5 bases). The CDR3 extends over 14 amino acids. The V gene's germline CDR1 is SGHRS and CDR2 YFSETQ. Trimming cost V 4 bases and J 0 bases, with 9 bases left between them. The CDR3 coding sequence is TGCGCCAGCAGCCCCGGGATTAGCACAGATACGCAGTATTTT. Amino acids: CASSPGISTDTQYF.

This chain joins TRBV5-5 and TRBJ1-1; no clear D. V lost 1 base, J lost 3 bases, and 10 bases lay in between. This CDR3 comprises 14 residues. Germline assignment: CDR1 SGHKS and CDR2 YYEKEE (reference sequence). The chain's CDR3 is CASSLRRADTEAFF. DNA for the CDR3: TGTGCCAGCAGCTTGCGAAGGGCGGACACTGAAGCTTTCTTT.

Of note for this clonotype: Its ends do not fully match the called genes, so a read error is possible. Written as DNA, the CDR3 is TGCGTCAGCAGCTTCGCCATAGCGGGGGGGCCCTCGGATGAGCAGTTCTTC. As protein: CVSSFAIAGGPSDEQFF. This chain connects TRBV5-1 to TRBJ2-1; 11 bases line up with TRBD2. This CDR3 comprises 17 residues. Germline V gene lookup returns CDR1 SGHRS and CDR2 YFSETQ.

Comment on this clonotype: A much larger clonotype is one base distant, so this may be a read error. The chain uses TRBV27 and TRBJ2-1; D gene uncertain. Germline-derived CDR1 and CDR2 are MNHEY and SMNVEV (reference sequence). The CDR3 runs to 11 residues. Trimming left V 5 bases short and J 13 bases short, with 12 bases between. The CDR3 loop reads CASSHQETQFF. The CDR3 nucleotides are TGTGCCAGCAGTCACCAAGAGACCCAGTTCTTC.

Regarding this clonotype: One end of the junction varies from germline; a read error may be responsible. The chain uses TRBV12-3 or TRBV12-4 and TRBJ2-1; the D gene is possibly TRBD2 (7 bases). The CDR3 contains 16 residues. CDR3 residues: CAGSPEGDYLYNEQFF. The CDR3, as DNA: TGTGCCGGCAGTCCAGAGGGGGACTACCTCTACAATGAGCAGTTCTTC.

This clonotype was seen repeatedly, ten times or more. The genes are TRBV12-3 or TRBV12-4 and TRBJ1-2, with D hard to call. Trimming removed 5 bases at V and 0 bases at J, with 7 bases between. This CDR3 is built from 13 residues. The DNA of the CDR3 is TGTGCCAGCAGTCGAACACCTAACTATGGCTACACCTTC. Translated, it gives CASSRTPNYGYTF.

V gene TRBV6-6 combines with J gene TRBJ2-3; TRBD2 matches at 12 bases. The germline CDR1 and CDR2 sequences are MNHNY and SVGAGI (reference sequence). There are 14 residues in the CDR3. CDR3 residues: CTTRTSGGTDTQYF. The CDR3 DNA sequence: TGTACCACCCGGACTAGCGGGGGCACAGATACGCAGTATTTT.

The count of this clonotype is one. V and J are TRBV29-1 and TRBJ2-5, with D perhaps TRBD2 (5 bases). The CDR3 spans 11 residues. V was clipped by 6 bases and J by 7 bases, with 12 bases between them. Germline loops: CDR1 SQVTM, CDR2 ANQGSEA. The CDR3 sequence: CSVGRGGTQYF. The CDR3 DNA reads TGCAGCGTCGGACGAGGAGGGACCCAGTACTTC.

Ten or more counts support this clonotype. This CDR3 reads CATNSPAGYTF. For the CDR3, the DNA is TGTGCCACTAACAGCCCAGCCGGCTACACCTTC. V gene TRBV10-3 combines with J gene TRBJ1-2; D gene uncertain. The germline V gene has CDR1 ENHRY and CDR2 SYGVKD. The ends were cut back, 10 bases at V and 8 bases at J, with 14 bases in the middle. CDR3 length: 11 amino acids.

This clonotype was recorded many times. The chain has TRBV12-3 or TRBV12-4 and TRBJ2-1; D is uncertain. This CDR3 spans 15 amino acids. V was trimmed by 5 bases and J by 5 bases, leaving 16 bases between them. The CDR3 sequence is CASSPDGPGDNEQFF. CDR3 DNA sequence: TGTGCCAGCAGTCCCGACGGACCCGGCGACAATGAGCAGTTCTTC.